This T cell receptor (beta chain) was sequenced for a study of cytomegalovirus exposure and HLA in healthy donors. Study results and limitations: In a later analysis, most CMV-associated TCR beta chains appeared HLA-restricted.

V lost 1 base to trimming and J lost 6 bases, with 13 bases between them. The CDR3 spans 15 residues. The germline gives CDR1 SGHVS, CDR2 FNYEAQ. A multiplex PCR was run with 60 Vbeta primers and 13 Jbeta primers. Repertoires were generated with immunoSEQ multiplex PCR, while TCRdb's copy carries only in-frame clones and drops some. The sample carries just over 25,000 clones, about 70% recorded once. Note on this clone: The antigen remains unidentified.

Sequencing was performed on PBMCs. The TCR comes from a woman between 50 and 59 years old in good health and CMV-seronegative. This rearrangement joins TRBV7-6 to TRBJ1-5; maybe TRBD1 (6 bases). CDR3 loop: CASSLGRGGPQPQHF. The CDR3 DNA follows: TGTGCCAGCAGCTTAGGAAGGGGGGGGCCTCAGCCCCAGCATTTT.